These T cell receptor beta chains were read from a single sample in a study of blood T cell repertoires in COVID-19. Clones were read by immunoSEQ multiplex PCR, and TCRdb kept only the in-frame ones, dropping some. This table holds fewer than 80,000 clones, roughly 80% found once. Material for sequencing was peripheral blood. The receptors were gathered from a woman at least 80 years old with acute or convalescent COVID-19. Both conserved end residues are part of each CDR3. Fields, in order: J gene, D gene, clone size, V gene, CDR3 DNA, CDR3 protein. The D gene is left open where the match is weak. The size entry is marked missing in some rows and otherwise reads once, few, many or a size class.

j_gene: TRBJ1-2; d_gene: .; abundance: .; v_gene: TRBV7-2; CDR3nt: TGTGCCAGCAGCTTATTCAAGGGACTGTCCGTATACACCTTC; CDR3aa: CASSLFKGLSVYTF
j_gene: TRBJ2-3; d_gene: .; abundance: .; v_gene: TRBV24-1; CDR3nt: TGTGCCACCAGTGATTCGGGACTCCAAGGATACACAGATACGCAGTATTTT; CDR3aa: CATSDSGLQGYTDTQYF
j_gene: TRBJ1-5; d_gene: .; abundance: once; v_gene: TRBV11-2; CDR3nt: TGTGCCAGCAGCTCTTTACAGGGACCGAGCAATCAGCCCCAGCATTTT; CDR3aa: CASSSLQGPSNQPQHF
j_gene: TRBJ2-7; d_gene: TRBD1; abundance: .; v_gene: TRBV5-6; CDR3nt: TGTGCCAGCAGCCGAGGGACAGGGATCGCGATCGAGCAGTACTTC; CDR3aa: CASSRGTGIAIEQYF
j_gene: TRBJ1-1; d_gene: .; abundance: .; v_gene: TRBV6-1; CDR3nt: TGTGCCAGCAGTGAAGCGCTGGCAGGGTATGAAGCTTTCTTT; CDR3aa: CASSEALAGYEAFF
j_gene: TRBJ1-4; d_gene: .; abundance: .; v_gene: TRBV11-2; CDR3nt: TGTGCCAGCAGCTTAGATCCGGACAGTTCAACTAATGAAAAACTGTTTTTT; CDR3aa: CASSLDPDSSTNEKLFF
j_gene: TRBJ1-5; d_gene: TRBD1; abundance: once; v_gene: TRBV5-6; CDR3nt: TGTGCCAGCAGCTTTAGACGACAGGGGGAACAGCCCCAGCATTTT; CDR3aa: CASSFRRQGEQPQHF
j_gene: TRBJ2-1; d_gene: TRBD1; abundance: .; v_gene: TRBV12-3/TRBV12-4; CDR3nt: TGTGCATCGGGACAGGCAATCTACAATGAGCAGTTCTTC; CDR3aa: CASGQAIYNEQFF
j_gene: TRBJ2-1; d_gene: .; abundance: .; v_gene: TRBV5-1; CDR3nt: TGCGCCAGCAGCCTGGAACGTATCGGGGGTCACCCCTCCTACAATGAGCAGTTCTTC; CDR3aa: CASSLERIGGHPSYNEQFF
j_gene: TRBJ1-2; d_gene: .; abundance: .; v_gene: TRBV5-6; CDR3nt: TGTGCCAGCAGCTTGGGGCCAGGGGTAACGCAGAATGGCTACACCTTC; CDR3aa: CASSLGPGVTQNGYTF
j_gene: TRBJ2-7; d_gene: .; abundance: .; v_gene: TRBV28; CDR3nt: TGTGCCAGCAGCCCCTCAGGGTCCCACGAGCAGTACTTC; CDR3aa: CASSPSGSHEQYF
j_gene: TRBJ2-1; d_gene: TRBD2; abundance: .; v_gene: TRBV11-2; CDR3nt: TGTGCCAGCAGCCGACTAGCGGGGTCCTACAATGAGCAGTTCTTC; CDR3aa: CASSRLAGSYNEQFF
j_gene: TRBJ2-5; d_gene: .; abundance: .; v_gene: TRBV5-6; CDR3nt: TGTGCCAGCAGCTTGGATGGTAACAGCTGGCAAGAGACCCAGTACTTC; CDR3aa: CASSLDGNSWQETQYF
j_gene: TRBJ1-6; d_gene: TRBD1; abundance: .; v_gene: TRBV30; CDR3nt: TGTGCCTGGAGTGTACGGCAGGGGGATTCACCCCTCCACTTT; CDR3aa: CAWSVRQGDSPLHF
j_gene: TRBJ2-3; d_gene: .; abundance: .; v_gene: TRBV14; CDR3nt: TGTGCCAGCAGCCAACTCACAGATACGCAGTATTTT; CDR3aa: CASSQLTDTQYF
j_gene: TRBJ1-3; d_gene: .; abundance: .; v_gene: TRBV24-1; CDR3nt: TGTGCCACCAGTGATTCCCCTGGGGGGGGGAGGGGAAACACCATATATTTT; CDR3aa: CATSDSPGGGRGNTIYF
j_gene: TRBJ2-7; d_gene: .; abundance: .; v_gene: TRBV5-1; CDR3nt: TGCGCCAGCAGCTTGGCACATGGGGCCTCTCCATACGAGCAGTACTTC; CDR3aa: CASSLAHGASPYEQYF
j_gene: TRBJ1-1; d_gene: TRBD1; abundance: .; v_gene: TRBV6-5; CDR3nt: TGTGCCAGCAGTTACAGTCAGGGGGCGGCGAACACTGAAGCTTTCTTT; CDR3aa: CASSYSQGAANTEAFF
j_gene: TRBJ1-6; d_gene: TRBD1; abundance: few; v_gene: TRBV30; CDR3nt: TGTGCCTGCCGGACAGGTGATAATTCACCCCTCCACTTT; CDR3aa: CACRTGDNSPLHF
j_gene: TRBJ2-5; d_gene: .; abundance: .; v_gene: TRBV11-2; CDR3nt: TGTGCCAGCAGCGATCCCCGTAACAGGGTGCGGGAGACCCAGTACTTC; CDR3aa: CASSDPRNRVRETQYF
j_gene: TRBJ1-5; d_gene: TRBD1; abundance: .; v_gene: TRBV15; CDR3nt: TGTGCCACCAGCAGAGATGACAGGGATCAGCCCCAGCATTTT; CDR3aa: CATSRDDRDQPQHF
j_gene: TRBJ2-7; d_gene: TRBD1; abundance: once; v_gene: TRBV19; CDR3nt: TGTGCCAGTAGTATCACAGGGGTTTCGTACGAGCAGTACTTC; CDR3aa: CASSITGVSYEQYF
j_gene: TRBJ1-2; d_gene: TRBD1; abundance: .; v_gene: TRBV5-1; CDR3nt: TGCGCCAGCAGTCCCGCCTCGGGACAGGGGGCGAGTGGCTACACCTTC; CDR3aa: CASSPASGQGASGYTF
j_gene: TRBJ2-3; d_gene: TRBD1; abundance: few; v_gene: TRBV11-2; CDR3nt: TGTGCCAGCAGCTTGGTCCGACAGGGGTTGAGGAAATTTGAAGATACGCAGTATTTT; CDR3aa: CASSLVRQGLRKFEDTQYF
j_gene: TRBJ1-1; d_gene: .; abundance: .; v_gene: TRBV6-5; CDR3nt: TGTGCCAGCAGGCTAGGGGGGGCAAACACTGAAGCTTTCTTT; CDR3aa: CASRLGGANTEAFF
j_gene: TRBJ1-2; d_gene: .; abundance: .; v_gene: TRBV14; CDR3nt: TGTGCCAGCAGCCAAGATAGGACAGCCTATGGCTACACCTTC; CDR3aa: CASSQDRTAYGYTF
j_gene: TRBJ2-2; d_gene: TRBD2; abundance: .; v_gene: TRBV2; CDR3nt: TGTGCCAGCAGTGGAATAAAGCGGGGGGGCACCGGGGAGCTGTTTTTT; CDR3aa: CASSGIKRGGTGELFF
j_gene: TRBJ2-2; d_gene: TRBD1; abundance: .; v_gene: TRBV5-1; CDR3nt: TGCGCCAGCAGCTGGGGGCCGGACAGGGCGGTCACCGGGGAGCTGTTTTTT; CDR3aa: CASSWGPDRAVTGELFF
j_gene: TRBJ2-5; d_gene: TRBD2; abundance: .; v_gene: TRBV6-5; CDR3nt: TGTGCCAGCAGTTACTTGTGGGGGGGAAGTGGAGAGACCCAGTACTTC; CDR3aa: CASSYLWGGSGETQYF
j_gene: TRBJ2-1; d_gene: .; abundance: few; v_gene: TRBV21-1; CDR3nt: TGTGCCAGCAGCAAAGAGGGATTGAGGGGGGGTGGTGAGCAGTTCTTC; CDR3aa: CASSKEGLRGGGEQFF
j_gene: TRBJ1-1; d_gene: .; abundance: .; v_gene: TRBV5-1; CDR3nt: TGCGCCAGTCAAACTATTAATGCGGGATACACTGAAGCTTTCTTT; CDR3aa: CASQTINAGYTEAFF
j_gene: TRBJ1-1; d_gene: TRBD1; abundance: .; v_gene: TRBV23-1; CDR3nt: TGCGCCAGCCCCTACGACAGGGCCTCTGAAGCTTTCTTT; CDR3aa: CASPYDRASEAFF
j_gene: TRBJ2-3; d_gene: .; abundance: .; v_gene: TRBV28; CDR3nt: TGTGCCAGCAGGTACAGAACAGATACGCAGTATTTT; CDR3aa: CASRYRTDTQYF
j_gene: TRBJ1-2; d_gene: TRBD1; abundance: .; v_gene: TRBV6-5; CDR3nt: TGTGCCAGCAGTTCTCGGGACAGGTGGGCATATGGCTACACCTTC; CDR3aa: CASSSRDRWAYGYTF
j_gene: TRBJ1-1; d_gene: TRBD1; abundance: .; v_gene: TRBV5-6; CDR3nt: TGTGCCAGCAGCCTGGGACAGACCCATTTGAAAGCTTTCTTT; CDR3aa: CASSLGQTHLKAFF
j_gene: TRBJ2-3; d_gene: TRBD2; abundance: .; v_gene: TRBV29-1; CDR3nt: TGCAGCGTTGAAGGTTATGGACTAGCGGGGTTTAGCACAGATACGCAGTATTTT; CDR3aa: CSVEGYGLAGFSTDTQYF
j_gene: TRBJ2-1; d_gene: .; abundance: .; v_gene: TRBV5-8; CDR3nt: TGTGCCAGCAGCTTGGAATTCTACTCCTACAATGAGCAGTTCTTC; CDR3aa: CASSLEFYSYNEQFF
j_gene: TRBJ1-4; d_gene: TRBD1; abundance: .; v_gene: TRBV19; CDR3nt: TGTGCCAGTAGCTATCTCCAGGGGGGTGAAAAACTGTTTTTT; CDR3aa: CASSYLQGGEKLFF
j_gene: TRBJ2-5; d_gene: TRBD2; abundance: few; v_gene: TRBV4-1; CDR3nt: TGCGCCAGCAGCCAAGGCCCTAGCGGGGGGGAGACCCAGTACTTC; CDR3aa: CASSQGPSGGETQYF
j_gene: TRBJ1-2; d_gene: .; abundance: .; v_gene: TRBV5-1; CDR3nt: TGCGCCAGCAGCTCACAGAGTACTAACTATGGCTACACCTTC; CDR3aa: CASSSQSTNYGYTF
j_gene: TRBJ1-4; d_gene: TRBD1; abundance: .; v_gene: TRBV6-1; CDR3nt: TGTGCCAGCAGTGATGAACAGGGGTATGAAAAACTGTTTTTT; CDR3aa: CASSDEQGYEKLFF